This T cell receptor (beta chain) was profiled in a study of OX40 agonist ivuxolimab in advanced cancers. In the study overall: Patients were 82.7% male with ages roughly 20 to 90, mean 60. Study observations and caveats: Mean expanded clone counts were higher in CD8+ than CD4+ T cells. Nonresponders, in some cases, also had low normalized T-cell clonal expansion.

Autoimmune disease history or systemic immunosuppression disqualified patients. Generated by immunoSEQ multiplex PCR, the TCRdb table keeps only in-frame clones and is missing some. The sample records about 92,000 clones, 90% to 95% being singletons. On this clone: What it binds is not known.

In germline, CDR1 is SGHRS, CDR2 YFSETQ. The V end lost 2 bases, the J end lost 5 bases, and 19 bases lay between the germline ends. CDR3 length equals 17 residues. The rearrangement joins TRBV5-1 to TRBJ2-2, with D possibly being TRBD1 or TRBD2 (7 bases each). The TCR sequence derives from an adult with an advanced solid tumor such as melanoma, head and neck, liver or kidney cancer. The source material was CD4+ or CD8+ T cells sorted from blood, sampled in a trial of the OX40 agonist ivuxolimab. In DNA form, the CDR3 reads TGCGCCAGCAGCTTATCCCTGGGAGGGGGCCCAACCGGGGAGCTGTTTTTT. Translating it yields CASSLSLGGGPTGELFF.